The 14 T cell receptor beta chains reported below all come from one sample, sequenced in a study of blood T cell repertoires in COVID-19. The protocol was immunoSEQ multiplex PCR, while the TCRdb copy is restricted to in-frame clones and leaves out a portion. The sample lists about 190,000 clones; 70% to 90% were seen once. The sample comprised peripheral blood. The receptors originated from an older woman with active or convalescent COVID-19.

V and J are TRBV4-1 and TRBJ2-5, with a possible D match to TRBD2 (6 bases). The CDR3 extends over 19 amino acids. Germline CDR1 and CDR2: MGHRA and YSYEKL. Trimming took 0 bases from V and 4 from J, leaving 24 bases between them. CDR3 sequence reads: CASSQDRRGVSIGIETQYF. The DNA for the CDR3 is TGCGCCAGCAGCCAAGATAGGCGGGGAGTTTCAATTGGGATAGAGACCCAGTACTTC.

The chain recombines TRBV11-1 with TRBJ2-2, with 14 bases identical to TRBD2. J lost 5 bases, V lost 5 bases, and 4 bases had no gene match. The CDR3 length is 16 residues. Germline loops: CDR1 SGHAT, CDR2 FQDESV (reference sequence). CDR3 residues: CASSPGLAGVTGELFF. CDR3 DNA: TGTGCCAGCAGCCCGGGACTAGCGGGAGTTACCGGGGAGCTGTTTTTT.

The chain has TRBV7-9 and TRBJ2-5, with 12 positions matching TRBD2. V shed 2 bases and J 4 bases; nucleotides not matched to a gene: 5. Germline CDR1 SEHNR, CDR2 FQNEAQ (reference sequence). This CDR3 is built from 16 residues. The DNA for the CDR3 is TGTGCCAGCAGCTTACGACTAGCGGGAGTTGGAGAGACCCAGTACTTC. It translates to CASSLRLAGVGETQYF.

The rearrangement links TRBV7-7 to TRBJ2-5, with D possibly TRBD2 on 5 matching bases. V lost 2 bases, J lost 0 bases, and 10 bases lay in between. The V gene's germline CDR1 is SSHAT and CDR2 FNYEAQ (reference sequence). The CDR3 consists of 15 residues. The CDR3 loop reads CASSLTGGYQETQYF. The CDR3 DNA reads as TGTGCCAGCAGCTTAACTGGCGGGTACCAAGAGACCCAGTACTTC.

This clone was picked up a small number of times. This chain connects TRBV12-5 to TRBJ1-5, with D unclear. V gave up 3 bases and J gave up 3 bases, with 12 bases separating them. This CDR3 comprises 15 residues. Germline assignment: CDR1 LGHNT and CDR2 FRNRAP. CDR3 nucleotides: TGTGCTAGTGGTTTCCAAGCGACTTACAATCAGCCCCAGCATTTT. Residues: CASGFQATYNQPQHF. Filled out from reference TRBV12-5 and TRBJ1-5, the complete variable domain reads DARVTQTPRHKVTEMGQEVTMRCQPILGHNTVFWYRQTMMQGLELLAYFRNRAPLDDSGMPKDRFSAEMPDATLATLKIQPSEPRDSAVYFCASGFQATYNQPQHFGDGTRLSIL.

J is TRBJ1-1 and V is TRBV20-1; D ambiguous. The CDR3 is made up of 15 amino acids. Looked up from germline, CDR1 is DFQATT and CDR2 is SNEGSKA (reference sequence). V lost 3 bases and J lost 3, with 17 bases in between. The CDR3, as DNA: TGCAGTGCTAGTCCGGGCCACGGGAGGTACACTGAAGCTTTCTTT. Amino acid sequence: CSASPGHGRYTEAFF.

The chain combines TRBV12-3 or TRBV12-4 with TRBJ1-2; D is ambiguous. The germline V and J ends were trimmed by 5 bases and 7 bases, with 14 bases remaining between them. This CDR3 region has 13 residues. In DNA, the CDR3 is TGTGCCAGCAGTCTTGCAGCGCCGGCTGGCTACACCTTC. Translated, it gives CASSLAAPAGYTF.

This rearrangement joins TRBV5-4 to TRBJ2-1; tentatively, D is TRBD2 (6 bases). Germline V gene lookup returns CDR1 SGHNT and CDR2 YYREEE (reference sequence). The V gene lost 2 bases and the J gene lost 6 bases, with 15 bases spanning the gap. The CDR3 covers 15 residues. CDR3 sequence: CASSFPVDSGNEQFF. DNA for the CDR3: TGTGCCAGCAGCTTCCCCGTGGATAGCGGCAATGAGCAGTTCTTC. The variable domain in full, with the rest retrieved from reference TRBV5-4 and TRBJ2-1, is ETGVTQSPTHLIKTRGQQVTLRCSSQSGHNTVSWYQQALGQGPQFIFQYYREEENGRGNFPPRFSGLQFPNYSSELNVNALELDDSALYLCASSFPVDSGNEQFFGPGTRLTVL.

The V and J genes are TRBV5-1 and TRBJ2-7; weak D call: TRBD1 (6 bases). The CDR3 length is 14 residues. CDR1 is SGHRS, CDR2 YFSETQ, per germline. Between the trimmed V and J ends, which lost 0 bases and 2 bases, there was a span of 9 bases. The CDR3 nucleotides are TGCGCCAGCAGCTTGGAAACAGGGACCTACGAGCAGTACTTC. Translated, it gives CASSLETGTYEQYF.

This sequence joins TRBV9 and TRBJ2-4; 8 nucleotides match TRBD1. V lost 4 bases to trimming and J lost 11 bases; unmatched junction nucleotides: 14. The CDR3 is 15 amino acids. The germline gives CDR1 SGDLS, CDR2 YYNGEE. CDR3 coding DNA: TGTGCCAGCAGCCCCCTCCAGGGGGCGCAAGGGGTTCAGTACTTC. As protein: CASSPLQGAQGVQYF.

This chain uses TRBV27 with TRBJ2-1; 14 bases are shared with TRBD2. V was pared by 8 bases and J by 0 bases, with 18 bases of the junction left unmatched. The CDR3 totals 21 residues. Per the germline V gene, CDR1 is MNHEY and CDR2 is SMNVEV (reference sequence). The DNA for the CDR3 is TGTGCCAGCCGGTCCTTGTCGCGGGGACTAGCGGGGGCGAGCTCCTACAATGAGCAGTTCTTC. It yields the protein CASRSLSRGLAGASSYNEQFF.

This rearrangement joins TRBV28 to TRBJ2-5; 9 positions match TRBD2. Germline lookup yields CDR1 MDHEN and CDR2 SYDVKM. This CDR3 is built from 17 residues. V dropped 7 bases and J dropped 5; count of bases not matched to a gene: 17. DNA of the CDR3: TGTGCCAGCACCAACATGGCCTCACTAGCGGGTTATGAGACCCAGTACTTC. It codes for CASTNMASLAGYETQYF.

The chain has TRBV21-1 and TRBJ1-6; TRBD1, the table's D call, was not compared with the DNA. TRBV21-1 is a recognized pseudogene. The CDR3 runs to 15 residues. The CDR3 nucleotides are TGTGCCGGAATAAAACGGACACCTTATAATTCACCCCTCCACTTT. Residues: CAGIKRTPYNSPLHF.

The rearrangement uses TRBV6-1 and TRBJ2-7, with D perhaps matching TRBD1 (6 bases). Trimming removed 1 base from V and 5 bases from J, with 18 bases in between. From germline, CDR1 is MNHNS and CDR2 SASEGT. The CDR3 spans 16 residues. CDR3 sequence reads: CASSEGGDRIPHEQYF. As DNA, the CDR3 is TGTGCCAGCAGTGAAGGGGGAGACAGGATACCCCACGAGCAGTACTTC.